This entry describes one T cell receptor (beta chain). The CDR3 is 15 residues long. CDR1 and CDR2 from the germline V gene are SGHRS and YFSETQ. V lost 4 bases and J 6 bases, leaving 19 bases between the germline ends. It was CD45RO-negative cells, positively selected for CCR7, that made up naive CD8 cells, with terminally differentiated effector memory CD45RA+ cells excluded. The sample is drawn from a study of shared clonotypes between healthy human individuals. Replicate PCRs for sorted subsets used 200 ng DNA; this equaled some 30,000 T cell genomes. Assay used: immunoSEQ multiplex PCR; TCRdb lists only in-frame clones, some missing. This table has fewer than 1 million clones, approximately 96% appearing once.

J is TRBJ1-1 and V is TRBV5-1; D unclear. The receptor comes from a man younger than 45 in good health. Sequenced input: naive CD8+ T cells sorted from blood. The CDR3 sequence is CASSQLGGLGPEAFF. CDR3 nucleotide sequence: TGCGCCAGCAGCCAGCTTGGAGGGCTAGGACCTGAAGCTTTCTTT.